This T cell receptor (beta chain) appears in the sequencing data of a study of blood T cell repertoires in COVID-19. Overall study: Acute and convalescent COVID-19 specimens originated in the United States, Italy and Spain.

With 5 bases clipped from V and 2 bases from J, the junction kept 11 bases outside the gene matches. The CDR3 consists of 16 residues. Germline CDR1 LNHDA, CDR2 SQIVND (reference sequence). The repertoire was sequenced with immunoSEQ multiplex PCR; TCRdb's copy has only in-frame clones and lacks some. Of 120,000 to 150,000 clones in the sample, around four fifths were seen once. The rearrangement joins TRBV19 to TRBJ2-5; TRBD2 aligns across 7 bases. The receptor comes from a woman in her thirties or forties who had recovered from COVID-19. What was sequenced was PBMCs or T cells enriched from blood (not recorded which). This chain's CDR3 is CASSPSGASAQETQYF. The CDR3, as DNA: TGTGCCAGTAGTCCAAGCGGGGCTAGCGCGCAAGAGACCCAGTACTTC.